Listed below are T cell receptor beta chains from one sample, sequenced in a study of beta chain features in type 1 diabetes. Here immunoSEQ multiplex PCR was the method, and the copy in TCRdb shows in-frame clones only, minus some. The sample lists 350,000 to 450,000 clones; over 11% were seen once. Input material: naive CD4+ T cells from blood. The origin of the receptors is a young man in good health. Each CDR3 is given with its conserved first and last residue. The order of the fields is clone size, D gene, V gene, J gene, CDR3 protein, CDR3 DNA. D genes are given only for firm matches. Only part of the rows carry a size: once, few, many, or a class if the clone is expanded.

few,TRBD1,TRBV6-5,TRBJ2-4,CASSPTGKNIQYF,TGTGCCAGCAGTCCGACAGGGAAAAACATTCAGTACTTC
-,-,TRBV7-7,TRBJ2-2,CASSLDGSTGELFF,TGTGCCAGCAGCTTAGATGGATCCACCGGGGAGCTGTTTTTT
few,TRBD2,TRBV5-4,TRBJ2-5,CASSWATSLKTQYF,TGTGCCAGCAGCTGGGCGACTAGCTTGAAGACCCAGTACTTC
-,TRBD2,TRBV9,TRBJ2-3,CASSVLAGGADTQYF,TGTGCCAGCAGCGTATTAGCGGGAGGTGCGGATACGCAGTATTTT
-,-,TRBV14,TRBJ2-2,CASSQRITGNTGELFF,TGTGCCAGCAGCCAAAGAATAACGGGGAACACCGGGGAGCTGTTTTTT
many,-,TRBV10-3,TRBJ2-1,CAISESVAVSYNEQFF,TGTGCCATCAGTGAGTCGGTGGCGGTCTCCTACAATGAGCAGTTCTTC
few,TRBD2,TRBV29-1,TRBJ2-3,CALGGGAKYTQYF,TGCGCACTCGGCGGGGGGGCCAAATATACGCAGTATTTT
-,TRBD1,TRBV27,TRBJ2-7,CASSQDRAGEQYF,TGTGCCAGCAGTCAAGACAGGGCAGGCGAGCAGTACTTC
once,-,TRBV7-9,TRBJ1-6,CASSLGGGGSLHF,TGTGCCAGCAGCCTGGGAGGAGGGGGATCCCTCCACTTT
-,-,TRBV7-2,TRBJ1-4,CASSLRNEKLFF,TGTGCCAGCAGCCTCAGAAATGAAAAACTGTTTTTT